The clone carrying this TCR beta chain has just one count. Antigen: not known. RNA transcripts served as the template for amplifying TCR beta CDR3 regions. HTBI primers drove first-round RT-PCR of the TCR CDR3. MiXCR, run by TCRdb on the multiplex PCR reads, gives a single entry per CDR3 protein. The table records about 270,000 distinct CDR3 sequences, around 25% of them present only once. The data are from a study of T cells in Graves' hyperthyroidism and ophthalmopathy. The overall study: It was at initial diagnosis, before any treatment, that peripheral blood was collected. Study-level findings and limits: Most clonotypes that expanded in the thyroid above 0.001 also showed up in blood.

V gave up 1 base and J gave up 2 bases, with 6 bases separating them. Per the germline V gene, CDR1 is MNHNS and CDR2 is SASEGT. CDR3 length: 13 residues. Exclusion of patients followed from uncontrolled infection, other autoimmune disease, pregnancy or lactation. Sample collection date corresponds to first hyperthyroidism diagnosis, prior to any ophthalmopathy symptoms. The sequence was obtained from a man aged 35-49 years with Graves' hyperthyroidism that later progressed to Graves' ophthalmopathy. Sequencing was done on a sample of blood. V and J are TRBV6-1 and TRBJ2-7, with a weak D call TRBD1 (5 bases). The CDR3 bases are TGTGCCAGCAGTGAAGGACAGCCCTACGAGCAGTACTTC. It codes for CASSEGQPYEQYF.